A selection of T cell receptor beta chains follows, all from one sample in a study of regulatory T cells. TCRdb keeps only in-frame clones here, not all; method: immunoSEQ multiplex PCR. The data hold approximately 40,000 clones, with around 91% observed a single time. The specimen was conventional CD4+ T cells sorted from blood. These receptors all come from a person aged 18-30 years with CD3G deficiency. CDR3s include the opening cysteine and the closing phenylalanine or tryptophan. The order of the fields is J gene, D gene, CDR3 length, clone size, V gene, CDR3 DNA, CDR3 protein. A D gene is named only where the DNA matches it firmly. Rows give clone size only sometimes, using once, few, many, or a class for an expanded clone.

TRBJ2-7,NA,13,NA,TRBV10-3,TGTGCCATCAGCCCGGCGCAGACGGGGGAGCAGTACTTC,CAISPAQTGEQYF
TRBJ1-1,NA,11,once,TRBV20-1,TGCAGTGCCACCCTATCCGGTGAAGCTTTCTTT,CSATLSGEAFF
TRBJ2-7,NA,13,once,TRBV11-2,TGTGCCAGCAGCGTCACCCACAGAGGCGAGCAGTACTTC,CASSVTHRGEQYF
TRBJ2-2,NA,15,NA,TRBV11-2,TGTGCCAGCAGCGCCCCAGGGATAGCCACCGGGGAGCTGTTTTTT,CASSAPGIATGELFF
TRBJ2-3,TRBD2,16,once,TRBV7-2,TGTGCCAGCAGCTTAACGGGCGGGGCAGCGGGGGATACGCAGTATTTT,CASSLTGGAAGDTQYF
TRBJ2-7,NA,16,NA,TRBV6-6,TGTGCCAGCAGTTACTCAGTAAGGGACTCAGTATACGAGCAGTACTTC,CASSYSVRDSVYEQYF
TRBJ1-2,NA,13,NA,TRBV6-6,TGTGCCAGCAACAATCAGGGGATTGGGGGCTACACCTTC,CASNNQGIGGYTF
TRBJ2-7,NA,15,NA,TRBV12-2,TGTGCAAGTCGCTTAGCCTCGGACAGAGGCTACGAGCAGTACTTC,CASRLASDRGYEQYF
TRBJ2-1,NA,11,NA,TRBV7-2,TGTGCCAGCAGCTTAGGACGGGAGCAGTTCTTC,CASSLGREQFF
TRBJ2-7,TRBD2,15,NA,TRBV7-6,TGTGCCAGCAGCCCTGGGAAGCGGGGGGCCTACGAGCAGTACTTC,CASSPGKRGAYEQYF
TRBJ1-1,NA,15,NA,TRBV28,TGTGCCAGCACGGAAGTCTCTACATCGAGAACTGAAGCTTTCTTT,CASTEVSTSRTEAFF
TRBJ2-2,NA,12,NA,TRBV19,TGTGCCAGTAGTATAGTGGGCGGGGAGCTGTTTTTT,CASSIVGGELFF
TRBJ1-6,TRBD1,15,few,TRBV19,TGTGCCAGTAGTTTCCGGACAGGGGGGGATTCACCCCTCCACTTT,CASSFRTGGDSPLHF